Below are 10 T cell receptor beta chains sequenced from a single sample in a study of cytomegalovirus exposure and HLA in healthy donors. A multiplex PCR was run with 60 Vbeta primers and 13 Jbeta primers. TCRdb's copy holds only in-frame clones and misses some; the assay was immunoSEQ multiplex PCR. The sample includes some 120,000 clones, approximately 81% seen only once; the top ten take roughly 3.9%. The source material was PBMCs. These TCRs come from a woman in her twenties or thirties in good health and CMV-seronegative.

The chain is built from TRBV5-6 and TRBJ2-3; D may be TRBD2 (6 bases). Germline assignment: CDR1 SGHDT and CDR2 YYEEEE. The CDR3 runs 14 residues. The ends were cut back, 0 bases at V and 5 bases at J, with 10 bases in the middle. The CDR3 DNA is TGTGCCAGCAGCTTGGCGGGAGCGGGAGATACGCAGTATTTT. Translating it yields CASSLAGAGDTQYF.

As concerns this clone: At one end, the junction sequence differs from germline, possibly due to a read error. The V call is TRBV5-6, the J call TRBJ1-1; D uncertain. This CDR3 comprises 11 residues. The germline V gene has CDR1 SGHDT and CDR2 YYEEEE. In nucleotides, the CDR3 is TGTGCCAGCAGCGACAACAGTGAAGCTTTCTTT. It translates to CASSDNSEAFF.

DNA for the CDR3: TGTGCCAGCAGCTTAGCGCAGGTGGCGAGCTCCTACAATGAGCAGTTCTTC. Its translation: CASSLAQVASSYNEQFF. V and J are TRBV7-8 and TRBJ2-1; D remains ambiguous. Looked up from germline, CDR1 is SGHVS and CDR2 is FQNEAQ. The CDR3 spans 17 residues. Trimming cost V 0 bases and J 0 bases, with 12 bases left between them.

This clone was counted once. The chain couples TRBV28 to TRBJ2-7; 7 nucleotides agree with TRBD2. J lost 9 bases, V lost 3 bases, and 5 bases had no gene match. Germline V gene sequence: CDR1 MDHEN, CDR2 SYDVKM. This CDR3 has 12 amino acids. The CDR3 region is CASSFSERGQYF. CDR3 coding DNA: TGTGCCAGCAGTTTTTCGGAGCGGGGGCAGTACTTC.

This chain joins TRBV2 and TRBJ2-7; D possibly corresponds to TRBD1 (6 bases). This CDR3 contains 15 residues. Looked up from germline, CDR1 is SNHLY and CDR2 is FYNNEI. V gave up 6 bases and J gave up 0 bases, with 15 bases separating them. This chain's CDR3 is CASSPDRSNSYEQYF. The CDR3 DNA sequence: TGTGCCAGCAGCCCGGACAGATCGAACTCCTACGAGCAGTACTTC.

In DNA form, the CDR3 reads TGTGCCAGCAGTATAGACAGGGCCTACGAGCAGTACTTC. Translation gives CASSIDRAYEQYF. The chain recombines TRBV7-8 with TRBJ2-7, with 7 bases aligning to TRBD1. The CDR3 spans 13 residues. The V segment lost 6 bases and the J segment 2 bases; nucleotides outside the gene matches: 4. Germline assignment: CDR1 SGHVS and CDR2 FQNEAQ.

This chain connects TRBV14 to TRBJ2-3; 7 bases agree with TRBD2. Per the germline V gene, CDR1 is SGHDN and CDR2 is FVKESK. The junction had 1 base not matched to a gene; V was cut back by 0 bases and J by 1 base. The CDR3 loop spans 15 amino acids. The DNA for the CDR3 is TGTGCCAGCAGCCAAGAGGCGGGGGGCACAGATACGCAGTATTTT. As protein: CASSQEAGGTDTQYF.

This clone has only one observation. The V call is TRBV6-5, the J call TRBJ2-5, with TRBD1 identical over 7 bases. CDR1 and CDR2 (germline): MNHEY, SVGAGI. The CDR3 is made up of 16 amino acids. Trimming cost V 0 bases and J 4 bases; bases outside gene matches: 8. CDR3 sequence reads: CASSYSNRGSRETQYF. For the CDR3, the DNA is TGTGCCAGCAGTTACTCGAACAGGGGAAGTCGAGAGACCCAGTACTTC.

This clone has only a few counts. This chain connects TRBV7-9 to TRBJ1-2; TRBD1 matches 8 bases. The CDR3 sequence is 17 residues long. Germline-derived CDR1 and CDR2 are SEHNR and FQNEAQ (reference sequence). The V and J ends lost 3 bases and 0 bases, in that order; junction bases with no gene match: 9. The CDR3 here is CASSLRTGPVANYGYTF. The CDR3 region has the DNA TGTGCCAGCAGCTTGCGGACAGGGCCCGTAGCTAACTATGGCTACACCTTC.

The chain joins TRBV5-6 to TRBJ2-5, with 7 nucleotides matching TRBD2. J lost 3 bases, V lost 4 bases, and 12 bases had no gene match. The CDR3 loop spans 16 amino acids. The germline CDR1 and CDR2 sequences are SGHDT and YYEEEE. This chain's CDR3 is CASSPLLGRGEETQYF. The CDR3 DNA reads TGTGCCAGCAGCCCCCTCCTCGGACGGGGGGAAGAGACCCAGTACTTC.